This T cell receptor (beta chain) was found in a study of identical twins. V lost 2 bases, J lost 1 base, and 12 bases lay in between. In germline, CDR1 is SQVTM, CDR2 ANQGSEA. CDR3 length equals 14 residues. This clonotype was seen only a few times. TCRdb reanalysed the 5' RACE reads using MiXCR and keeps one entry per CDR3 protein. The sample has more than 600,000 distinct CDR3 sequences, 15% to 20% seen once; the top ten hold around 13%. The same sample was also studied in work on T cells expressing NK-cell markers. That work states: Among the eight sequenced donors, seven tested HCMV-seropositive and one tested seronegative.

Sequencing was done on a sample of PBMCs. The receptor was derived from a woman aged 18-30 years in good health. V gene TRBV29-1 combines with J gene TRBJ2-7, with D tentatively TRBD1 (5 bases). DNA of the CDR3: TGCAGCGTTGAATCAGGGCCGAGGTCCTACGAGCAGTACTTC. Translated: CSVESGPRSYEQYF.